Listed below are T cell receptor beta chains from one sample, sequenced in a study of blood T cell repertoires in COVID-19. TCRdb keeps only in-frame clones here, not all; method: immunoSEQ multiplex PCR. The profile shows 360,000 or so clones, about 90% of them singletons. The sample comprised PBMCs or T cells enriched from blood (not recorded which). These receptors were taken from a woman in her twenties or thirties who had recovered from COVID-19. The CDR3 runs from the conserved cysteine through the conserved F or W. D genes are given only for firm matches. Rows may omit the clone size; those that give it use once, few, many or a size class.

V: TRBV12-3/TRBV12-4; D: NA; size: NA; J: TRBJ2-7; CDR3: CASSLAGEQYF; DNA: TGTGCCAGCAGTTTGGCGGGCGAGCAGTACTTC
V: TRBV29-1; D: TRBD1; size: NA; J: TRBJ1-2; CDR3: CSVRTGVGYGYTF; DNA: TGCAGCGTCCGGACAGGGGTCGGGTATGGCTACACCTTC
V: TRBV5-8; D: NA; size: NA; J: TRBJ2-1; CDR3: CASSSLPGYNEQFF; DNA: TGTGCCAGCAGCTCCCTCCCCGGGTACAATGAGCAGTTCTTC
V: TRBV27; D: NA; size: NA; J: TRBJ2-7; CDR3: CASSLFGGALIYEQYF; DNA: TGTGCCAGCAGTTTATTTGGGGGGGCCCTGATCTACGAGCAGTACTTC
V: TRBV6-1; D: NA; size: once; J: TRBJ2-4; CDR3: CASSGKDAFSPLGDIQYF; DNA: TGTGCCAGCAGTGGGAAGGACGCTTTTTCCCCACTAGGCGACATTCAGTACTTC
V: TRBV27; D: TRBD1; size: NA; J: TRBJ1-6; CDR3: CASSNNPRGQGSPLHF; DNA: TGTGCCAGCAGTAACAACCCCAGGGGGCAGGGTTCACCCCTCCACTTT
V: TRBV5-6; D: TRBD1; size: NA; J: TRBJ2-7; CDR3: CASSDLSWTGFHEQYF; DNA: TGTGCCAGCAGCGATTTAAGTTGGACAGGGTTCCACGAGCAGTACTTC
V: TRBV4-1; D: TRBD1; size: NA; J: TRBJ1-1; CDR3: CASSQGQGVNTEAFF; DNA: TGCGCCAGCAGCCAAGGACAGGGAGTGAACACTGAAGCTTTCTTT
V: TRBV5-4; D: NA; size: NA; J: TRBJ1-2; CDR3: CASSLYGGAETNYGYTF; DNA: TGTGCCAGCAGCTTGTACGGGGGGGCAGAAACTAACTATGGCTACACCTTC
V: TRBV5-1; D: TRBD1; size: NA; J: TRBJ1-1; CDR3: CASSPGQGIKTEAFF; DNA: TGCGCCAGCAGCCCGGGACAGGGAATAAAGACTGAAGCTTTCTTT
V: TRBV5-4; D: NA; size: NA; J: TRBJ1-2; CDR3: CASSLIDPGHYGYTF; DNA: TGTGCCAGCAGCTTGATCGACCCAGGTCACTATGGCTACACCTTC
V: TRBV7-3; D: NA; size: NA; J: TRBJ2-7; CDR3: CASSLRPVLSYEQYF; DNA: TGTGCCAGCAGCTTAAGGCCTGTTCTTTCCTACGAGCAGTACTTC
V: TRBV5-1; D: NA; size: NA; J: TRBJ2-5; CDR3: CASSFQGGETQYF; DNA: TGCGCCAGCAGCTTCCAGGGGGGAGAGACCCAGTACTTC
V: TRBV4-2; D: NA; size: NA; J: TRBJ1-2; CDR3: CASSQVRGDSRGGYTF; DNA: TGTGCCAGCAGCCAAGTTCGCGGGGACTCAAGAGGTGGCTACACCTTC
V: TRBV28; D: TRBD1; size: NA; J: TRBJ1-2; CDR3: CASSGGQGIYGYTF; DNA: TGTGCCAGCAGTGGCGGACAGGGGATCTATGGCTACACCTTC
V: TRBV9; D: TRBD2; size: NA; J: TRBJ2-1; CDR3: CASSPGVAGYNEQFF; DNA: TGTGCCAGCAGCCCCGGGGTAGCGGGCTACAATGAGCAGTTCTTC
V: TRBV7-2; D: TRBD1; size: NA; J: TRBJ1-2; CDR3: CASSLGRGHYYGYTF; DNA: TGTGCCAGCAGCTTAGGAAGGGGGCACTACTATGGCTACACCTTC
V: TRBV6-5; D: NA; size: NA; J: TRBJ1-1; CDR3: CASSYLLQGPNTEAFF; DNA: TGTGCCAGCAGTTACCTTTTACAGGGCCCGAACACTGAAGCTTTCTTT
V: TRBV4-2; D: TRBD2; size: NA; J: TRBJ2-7; CDR3: CASSQEGLAGGYEQYF; DNA: TGTGCCAGCAGCCAAGAGGGACTAGCGGGAGGGTACGAGCAGTACTTC
V: TRBV29-1; D: NA; size: NA; J: TRBJ2-7; CDR3: CSVELEDSEQYF; DNA: TGCAGCGTTGAATTGGAGGACTCCGAGCAGTACTTC
V: TRBV5-8; D: NA; size: NA; J: TRBJ1-2; CDR3: CASAVLSGYTF; DNA: TGTGCCAGCGCCGTTCTAAGCGGCTACACCTTC
V: TRBV27; D: NA; size: NA; J: TRBJ2-2; CDR3: CASSLSGAGTGELFF; DNA: TGTGCCAGCAGTTTGAGCGGAGCGGGCACCGGGGAGCTGTTTTTT
V: TRBV15; D: NA; size: NA; J: TRBJ1-1; CDR3: CATSRGGGIGYTEAFF; DNA: TGTGCCACCAGCAGAGGGGGCGGGATTGGGTACACTGAAGCTTTCTTT
V: TRBV7-9; D: TRBD1; size: NA; J: TRBJ1-1; CDR3: CASKPKDRGTEAFF; DNA: TGTGCCAGCAAACCCAAGGACAGGGGAACTGAAGCTTTCTTT
V: TRBV11-3; D: NA; size: NA; J: TRBJ2-3; CDR3: CASSSRLADTQYF; DNA: TGTGCCAGCAGCTCTCGACTAGCAGATACGCAGTATTTT
V: TRBV27; D: TRBD2; size: few; J: TRBJ2-1; CDR3: CASSLSLASGYNEQFF; DNA: TGTGCCAGCAGTTTATCCTTGGCTAGCGGGTACAATGAGCAGTTCTTC
V: TRBV5-1; D: NA; size: NA; J: TRBJ2-3; CDR3: CASSLFRDTDTQYF; DNA: TGCGCCAGCAGCTTGTTTCGGGATACAGATACGCAGTATTTT
V: TRBV19; D: TRBD1; size: NA; J: TRBJ2-3; CDR3: CASSQGQGGTDTQYF; DNA: TGTGCCAGTAGTCAGGGACAGGGAGGGACAGATACGCAGTATTTT
V: TRBV30; D: NA; size: NA; J: TRBJ2-7; CDR3: CAWSADYNYEQYF; DNA: TGTGCCTGGAGTGCCGATTACAATTACGAGCAGTACTTC
V: TRBV7-9; D: TRBD1; size: NA; J: TRBJ1-2; CDR3: CASSLSGQGANGYTF; DNA: TGTGCCAGCAGCCTTAGTGGGCAGGGGGCGAACGGCTACACCTTC
V: TRBV27; D: NA; size: NA; J: TRBJ2-7; CDR3: CASSPTTRQVSYEQYF; DNA: TGTGCCAGCAGTCCCACCACTCGACAGGTCTCCTACGAGCAGTACTTC
V: TRBV7-8; D: NA; size: NA; J: TRBJ1-6; CDR3: CASSLVSAGQWNSPLHF; DNA: TGTGCCAGCAGCTTAGTTTCGGCAGGTCAATGGAATTCACCCCTCCACTTT
V: TRBV2; D: TRBD1; size: NA; J: TRBJ1-6; CDR3: CASSDDRGGNSPLHF; DNA: TGTGCCAGCAGCGACGACAGGGGCGGCAATTCACCCCTCCACTTT
V: TRBV11-3; D: NA; size: NA; J: TRBJ1-1; CDR3: CASSSEGGEAFF; DNA: TGTGCCAGCAGCTCAGAGGGGGGGGAAGCTTTCTTT
V: TRBV13; D: TRBD2; size: NA; J: TRBJ2-5; CDR3: CASSPAGLAGGNETQYF; DNA: TGTGCCAGCAGCCCGGCCGGACTAGCGGGAGGGAACGAGACCCAGTACTTC
V: TRBV7-9; D: NA; size: once; J: TRBJ2-7; CDR3: CASSLVGVRGTYEQYF; DNA: TGTGCCAGCAGCTTAGTTGGGGTCCGGGGGACCTACGAGCAGTACTTC
V: TRBV5-8; D: NA; size: NA; J: TRBJ2-3; CDR3: CASSRGEATDTQYF; DNA: TGTGCCAGCAGCCGCGGGGAGGCCACAGATACGCAGTATTTT
V: TRBV10-3; D: NA; size: NA; J: TRBJ2-1; CDR3: CAISEFGDGYYNEQFF; DNA: TGTGCCATCAGTGAGTTCGGGGATGGGTATTACAATGAGCAGTTCTTC
V: TRBV6-5; D: TRBD1; size: NA; J: TRBJ2-7; CDR3: CASRRDRNYEQYF; DNA: TGTGCCAGCAGAAGGGACAGAAACTACGAGCAGTACTTC
V: TRBV11-2; D: NA; size: NA; J: TRBJ2-5; CDR3: CASSPRTNRYQETQYF; DNA: TGTGCCAGCAGCCCCCGGACTAACCGGTACCAAGAGACCCAGTACTTC
V: TRBV7-6; D: NA; size: NA; J: TRBJ1-5; CDR3: CASSLAGDQPQHF; DNA: TGTGCCAGCAGCTTAGCCGGGGATCAGCCCCAGCATTTT